The rows below give T cell receptor beta chains drawn from one sample of a study of a mutant IDH1 vaccine in newly diagnosed glioma. Which antigens these TCRs recognize remains unknown. Here immunoSEQ multiplex PCR was the method, and the copy in TCRdb shows in-frame clones only, minus some. Among 45,000 or so clones listed, approximately 80% were seen once. Sample: PBMCs, taken from a glioma patient whose treatment included an IDH1 peptide vaccine. These receptors were obtained from a middle-aged woman with glioma. Some clones in this sample may be carry-over from other donors' samples. Each CDR3 is given without its conserved first and last residue. The size of a clone is reported for some rows only, either as once, few or many, or as a class for expanded clones.

V: TRBV7-2
J: TRBJ2-7
length: 10
size: once
CDR3: ASSFGTEEQY

V: TRBV6-1
J: TRBJ1-1
length: 13
size: -
CDR3: ASSEATGFRTEAF

V: TRBV28
J: TRBJ2-1
length: 13
size: -
CDR3: ASSLQAGPYNEQF

V: TRBV5-4
J: TRBJ2-1
length: 14
size: -
CDR3: ASSLSRRGGFNEQF

V: TRBV28
J: TRBJ1-4
length: 13
size: -
CDR3: ASSLSQGYNEKLF

V: TRBV23-1
J: TRBJ1-1
length: 9
size: -
CDR3: ASSDRGVAF

V: TRBV5-1
J: TRBJ1-2
length: 13
size: few
CDR3: ASSLSKAANYGYT

V: TRBV7-8
J: TRBJ2-7
length: 16
size: -
CDR3: ASSLGGLADLSRHEQY

V: TRBV7-8
J: TRBJ2-2
length: 12
size: once
CDR3: ASSLRSNTGELF

V: TRBV5-4
J: TRBJ2-1
length: 9
size: -
CDR3: ASSSSGEQF

V: TRBV6-6
J: TRBJ2-5
length: 11
size: -
CDR3: ASSYRGRETQY

V: TRBV7-2
J: TRBJ2-7
length: 15
size: -
CDR3: ASNRVGGALTSVEQY

V: TRBV5-1
J: -
length: 11
size: -
CDR3: ASSWDKAYEQY

V: TRBV27
J: TRBJ2-7
length: 9
size: -
CDR3: ATTTGYEQY

V: TRBV19
J: TRBJ1-5
length: 12
size: -
CDR3: ASSVGNSNQPQH

V: TRBV27
J: TRBJ2-2
length: 12
size: -
CDR3: ASGRDGTHGELF

V: TRBV5-4
J: TRBJ2-5
length: 11
size: -
CDR3: ASSLVGGETQY

V: TRBV6-1
J: TRBJ2-7
length: 11
size: -
CDR3: ASRDTFSYEQY

V: TRBV9
J: TRBJ1-1
length: 12
size: -
CDR3: ASSVGDLGTEAF

V: TRBV4-3
J: TRBJ1-2
length: 13
size: -
CDR3: ASSQNRGSNYGYT

V: TRBV10-3
J: TRBJ1-3
length: 12
size: few
CDR3: AISETGTGNTIY

V: TRBV11-3
J: TRBJ2-7
length: 11
size: -
CDR3: ASSSQVGYEQY

V: TRBV7-2
J: TRBJ2-3
length: 11
size: few
CDR3: ASSLEEVDTQY

V: TRBV9
J: TRBJ2-5
length: 12
size: -
CDR3: ASSLSGGSETQY

V: TRBV6-5
J: TRBJ1-1
length: 13
size: -
CDR3: ASSYLSPGNTEAF

V: TRBV5-1
J: TRBJ2-1
length: 12
size: few
CDR3: ASSSDSSYNEQF

V: TRBV10-3
J: TRBJ2-1
length: 11
size: -
CDR3: AISDSGVIEQF

V: TRBV19
J: TRBJ2-5
length: 14
size: -
CDR3: ASSNRQGMEQETQY

V: TRBV5-4
J: TRBJ2-7
length: 12
size: -
CDR3: ASSPGQGGYEQY

V: TRBV20-1
J: TRBJ1-4
length: 8
size: -
CDR3: SAQTGVTV

V: TRBV19
J: TRBJ1-3
length: 12
size: -
CDR3: ASSLQVSGNTIY

V: TRBV9
J: TRBJ2-1
length: 11
size: once
CDR3: ASRGRARNEQF

V: TRBV4-1
J: TRBJ2-5
length: 12
size: -
CDR3: ASSQVSPTEAQY

V: TRBV7-2
J: TRBJ1-3
length: 13
size: -
CDR3: ASSVDRGSGNTIY

V: TRBV6-5
J: TRBJ2-7
length: 11
size: -
CDR3: ASAAPYFYEQY

V: TRBV5-6
J: TRBJ2-1
length: 10
size: -
CDR3: ASSLTQNEQF

V: TRBV10-3
J: TRBJ1-3
length: 15
size: -
CDR3: AISEDGTRLSGNTIY

V: TRBV5-4
J: TRBJ2-2
length: 12
size: -
CDR3: ASSAGPLGGELF

V: TRBV7-8
J: TRBJ2-2
length: 13
size: -
CDR3: ASSLEFQGDGELF

V: TRBV18
J: TRBJ1-1
length: 19
size: -
CDR3: ASSPLEGVFGTPAGNTEAF

V: TRBV4-2
J: TRBJ2-2
length: 14
size: few
CDR3: ASSQVAVQGGGELF

V: TRBV6-5
J: TRBJ2-7
length: 13
size: -
CDR3: ASSYSRDFSYEQY

V: TRBV18
J: TRBJ2-1
length: 15
size: -
CDR3: ASSLRGSNLGNNEQF

V: TRBV9
J: TRBJ1-1
length: 11
size: medium-sized
CDR3: ASSVADRTEAF

V: TRBV29-1
J: TRBJ2-3
length: 11
size: -
CDR3: SVPPTGSDTQY

V: TRBV5-4
J: TRBJ2-3
length: 11
size: -
CDR3: ASSTQGTDTQY

V: TRBV7-2
J: TRBJ2-2
length: 15
size: -
CDR3: ASSVPGGTTNTGELF

V: TRBV6-5
J: TRBJ1-2
length: 12
size: -
CDR3: ASTPGGSPGGYT

V: TRBV5-6
J: TRBJ2-5
length: 17
size: -
CDR3: ASSSDYFELAGGQETQY

V: TRBV21-1
J: TRBJ2-7
length: 10
size: once
CDR3: ATTGLVYEQY

V: TRBV27
J: TRBJ2-1
length: 14
size: -
CDR3: ASSLSNRISANEQF

V: TRBV7-9
J: TRBJ2-7
length: 15
size: -
CDR3: ASSFSGGASPSSEQY

V: TRBV28
J: TRBJ1-2
length: 9
size: -
CDR3: ASGANYGYT

V: TRBV25-1
J: TRBJ1-5
length: 12
size: -
CDR3: ASSATGGGQPQH

V: TRBV14
J: TRBJ2-5
length: 14
size: -
CDR3: ASSQVGSRNQETQY

V: TRBV11-3
J: TRBJ1-3
length: 11
size: -
CDR3: ASSLGGGNTIY

V: TRBV28
J: TRBJ1-4
length: 11
size: -
CDR3: ASIPGPREKLF

V: TRBV9
J: TRBJ1-3
length: 14
size: -
CDR3: ASSPRTVLSGNTIY

V: TRBV9
J: TRBJ2-7
length: 12
size: -
CDR3: ASSARDRGTEQY